These 14 T cell receptor beta chains share one sample of origin, sequenced in a study of cytotoxic CD8 clonotypes in ibrutinib-treated CLL. Some clones are missing from TCRdb's copy, which holds only in-frame ones; the method was immunoSEQ multiplex PCR. This table holds 150,000 to 250,000 clones, around 72% found once. This sample comprised PBMCs, obtained after 24 months of ibrutinib treatment. The receptor source for this set is a human donor with chronic lymphocytic leukemia.

This chain uses TRBV7-2 with TRBJ2-5, with D possibly being TRBD2 (6 bases). The CDR3 runs to 16 residues. The V gene lost 4 bases and the J gene lost 2 bases, with 17 bases spanning the gap. In germline, CDR1 is SGHTA, CDR2 FQGNSA. Written as DNA, the CDR3 is TGTGCCAGCAGCTACCGCGGGGAGGCGGAGCAAGAGACCCAGTACTTC. Its translation is CASSYRGEAEQETQYF. The full variable domain, in which reference TRBV7-2 and TRBJ2-5 provide the parts outside the CDR3, is GAGVSQSPSNKVTEKGKDVELRCDPISGHTALYWYRQSLGQGLEFLIYFQGNSAPDKSGLPSDRFSAERTGGSVSTLTIQRTQQEDSAVYLCASSYRGEAEQETQYFGPGTRLLVL.

The rearrangement uses TRBV6-5 and TRBJ1-5; 8 nucleotides agree with TRBD1. V lost 6 bases and J lost 0; bases outside the gene matches: 4. The germline V gene encodes CDR1 MNHEY and CDR2 SVGAGI. This CDR3 region has 15 residues. The CDR3 sequence: CASSLGQDSNQPQHF. The CDR3 nucleotides read TGTGCCAGCAGCCTGGGACAGGATAGCAATCAGCCCCAGCATTTT.

The chain employs TRBV7-9 and TRBJ1-1; 7 bases match TRBD1. The germline V gene encodes CDR1 SEHNR and CDR2 FQNEAQ (reference sequence). V lost 5 bases to trimming and J lost 3 bases; unmatched junction nucleotides: 9. The CDR3 consists of 15 residues. The chain's CDR3 is CASSIWDSLDTEAFF. The CDR3 nucleotides are TGTGCCAGCAGCATATGGGACAGCCTGGACACTGAAGCTTTCTTT.

This clone was detected only a few times. The chain has TRBV4-2 and TRBJ2-1; either TRBD1 or TRBD2 may fit D (5 bases each). Deletions cut 3 bases from V and 4 bases from J, with 10 bases between. Looked up from germline, CDR1 is LGHNA and CDR2 is YNFKEQ. The CDR3 is made up of 14 amino acids. The CDR3 coding sequence is TGTGCCAGCAGCCAGCCGGGACGGTACAATGAGCAGTTCTTC. This translates into CASSQPGRYNEQFF.

This clone was seen a handful of times. The chain carries TRBV6-4 and TRBJ1-5; no reliable D call. CDR3 length: 13 residues. Deletions cut 7 bases from V and 7 bases from J, with 14 bases between. The germline CDR1 and CDR2 sequences are MRHNA and SNTAGT. CDR3 protein: CASNLGPGQPQHF. CDR3 coding DNA: TGTGCCAGCAACCTCGGGCCGGGACAGCCCCAGCATTTT.

This chain uses TRBV6-6 with TRBJ2-3; D might be TRBD1 (5 bases). CDR3 length: 14 amino acids. The germline gives CDR1 MNHNY, CDR2 SVGAGI (reference sequence). V lost 3 bases and J lost 3, with 10 bases in between. The DNA for the CDR3 is TGTGCCAGCAGTTATTTTCAGGGAACAGATACGCAGTATTTT. Translating gives CASSYFQGTDTQYF.

CDR3 DNA sequence: TGCAGCACAATGACTAGCGGACCCTACAATGAGCAGTTCTTC. Translating gives CSTMTSGPYNEQFF. V is TRBV29-1 and J is TRBJ2-1; 9 nucleotides line up with TRBD2. The CDR3 length is 14 residues. CDR1 and CDR2 (germline): SQVTM, ANQGSEA. The ends lost 8 bases at V and 2 bases at J; junction bases unmatched: 7.

This sequence joins TRBV5-1 and TRBJ2-5; D might be TRBD2 (6 bases). Germline V gives CDR1 SGHRS, CDR2 YFSETQ. Trimming pared 4 bases from V and 5 bases from J, leaving 12 bases between. The CDR3 contains 13 residues. DNA for the CDR3: TGCGCCAGCAGCCCCGGAGGGCCGGAGACCCAGTACTTC. Its translation: CASSPGGPETQYF.

A single count supports this clone. This sequence joins TRBV18 and TRBJ2-7; D unresolved. Germline V gives CDR1 KGHSH, CDR2 LQKENI. Trimming stripped 2 bases from V and 2 bases from J, with 4 bases between. This CDR3 region has 12 residues. CDR3 loop: CASSPYPYEQYF. The CDR3 region has the DNA TGTGCCAGCTCACCATATCCCTACGAGCAGTACTTC.

This clone has only one observation. The chain links TRBV20-1 to TRBJ2-3; D unresolved. The CDR3 is 11 amino acids. In germline, CDR1 is DFQATT, CDR2 SNEGSKA (reference sequence). V was pared by 0 bases and J by 6 bases, with 4 bases between. CDR3 in amino acids: CSARDLDTQYF. DNA for the CDR3: TGCAGTGCTAGAGATCTCGATACGCAGTATTTT.

The chain has TRBV4-1 and TRBJ1-1, with 7 bases fitting TRBD1. CDR1 MGHRA and CDR2 YSYEKL come from the germline V gene. The length of the CDR3 is 18 residues. V gave up 0 bases and J gave up 4 bases; unmatched junction bases: 14. DNA of the CDR3: TGCGCCAGCAGCCAAGATCCAGTGACAGGGAGTAGAGTCACTGAAGCTTTCTTT. This encodes CASSQDPVTGSRVTEAFF.

The V and J genes are TRBV4-2 and TRBJ2-1; 7 nucleotides line up with TRBD2. Trimming cost V 2 bases and J 1 base; bases outside gene matches: 5. The CDR3 extends over 16 amino acids. Germline V CDR1 and CDR2: LGHNA, YNFKEQ. In DNA form, the CDR3 reads TGTGCCAGCAGCCAAACAGCGGGAAGGTCCTACAATGAGCAGTTCTTC. Protein product: CASSQTAGRSYNEQFF.

The CDR3 DNA follows: TGTGCTAGTGGTTTGGCCTATCTAGCGGCGACCTACAATGAGCAGTTCTTC. This codes for CASGLAYLAATYNEQFF. V gene TRBV12-5 combines with J gene TRBJ2-1; the match to TRBD2 covers 7 bases. CDR1 is LGHNT and CDR2 is FRNRAP in the germline V gene. After removal of 1 base from V and 2 bases from J, the junction contained 8 bases not matched to a gene. CDR3 size: 17 residues.

In its sample, this clone was seen a few times. The gene calls are TRBV30 and TRBJ1-2; TRBD1 aligns across 7 bases. CDR3 length: 13 residues. Germline assignment: CDR1 GTSNPN and CDR2 SVGIG (reference sequence). V lost 2 bases to trimming and J lost 8 bases; unmatched junction nucleotides: 8. CDR3 region: CAWSYRQGGGYTF. As DNA, the CDR3 is TGTGCCTGGAGTTATCGACAGGGCGGAGGCTACACCTTC.